A selection of T cell receptor beta chains follows, all from one sample in a study of cytomegalovirus exposure and HLA in healthy donors. Method: immunoSEQ multiplex PCR; TCRdb's copy keeps in-frame clones and lacks some. Of about 130,000 clones in the sample, around four fifths were seen once. Material for sequencing was PBMCs. Source of these receptors: a woman between 40 and 50 years old in good health and CMV-seropositive. The CDR3 runs from the conserved cysteine through the conserved F or W. The order of the fields is D gene, V gene, J gene, clone size, CDR3 DNA, CDR3 protein. A D gene is named only where the DNA matches it firmly. Not every row has a clone size; where given, it reads once, few, many or a size class.

TRBD1	TRBV5-6	TRBJ1-6	-	TGTGCCAGCAGCTCCGGACAGGGAGTTTCACCCCTCCACTTT	CASSSGQGVSPLHF
TRBD1	TRBV2	TRBJ1-1	-	TGTGCCAGCAGTACAGGGGTGAACACTGAAGCTTTCTTT	CASSTGVNTEAFF
-	TRBV5-1	TRBJ1-1	-	TGCGCCAGCAGCCAATTATTAGCAGCTAACACTGAAGCTTTCTTT	CASSQLLAANTEAFF
TRBD1	TRBV5-1	TRBJ1-3	-	TGCGCCAGCAGAACGGACAGGAACTCTGGAAACACCATATATTTT	CASRTDRNSGNTIYF
TRBD1	TRBV29-1	TRBJ1-5	-	TGCAGCGTCTGGACAGGCCCAGGCAATCAGCCCCAGCATTTT	CSVWTGPGNQPQHF
TRBD2	TRBV7-9	TRBJ2-1	few	TGTGCCAGCAGCCCCCTCGGGGGGAGCTCCTACAATGAGCAGTTCTTC	CASSPLGGSSYNEQFF
TRBD1	TRBV7-3	TRBJ1-1	-	TGTGCCAGCAGCTTGGCGGGACAGGCGAACACTGAAGCTTTCTTT	CASSLAGQANTEAFF
-	TRBV10-3	TRBJ2-7	-	TGTGCCATCAGTGTAGGTTCGGAGTACGAGCAGTACTTC	CAISVGSEYEQYF
TRBD1	TRBV15	TRBJ2-7	-	TGTGCCACCAGCAGAGGGAGAGGGGGCAACTACGAGCAGTACTTC	CATSRGRGGNYEQYF
TRBD1	TRBV4-3	TRBJ1-2	-	TGCGCCAGCAGCCAAGAGACAGGGCAGTCTTATGGCTACACCTTC	CASSQETGQSYGYTF
-	TRBV7-9	TRBJ2-7	once	TGTGCCAGCAGCTTAGATGGGGGGTTTCACGAGCAGTACTTC	CASSLDGGFHEQYF
TRBD2	TRBV6-1	TRBJ2-7	-	TGTGCCAGCAGTGAAGGGGGAGGGGCCTCCTACGAGCAGTACTTC	CASSEGGGASYEQYF
-	TRBV28	TRBJ2-4	-	TGTGCCAGCAGTCCCAGGGTATACCAAAACATTCAGTACTTC	CASSPRVYQNIQYF
-	TRBV7-6	TRBJ2-3	-	TGTGCCAGCAGCTCTTCGGGGGTTATGGGGATCACAGATACGCAGTATTTT	CASSSSGVMGITDTQYF
-	TRBV11-2	TRBJ2-7	-	TGTGCCAGCGGGCCCTGGCCCCCCTACGAGCAGTACTTC	CASGPWPPYEQYF
-	TRBV14	TRBJ2-2	-	TGTGCCAGCAGCCAAGATCTAGCCGGGGAGCTGTTTTTT	CASSQDLAGELFF
TRBD1	TRBV9	TRBJ1-1	once	TGTGCCAGCAGCCCAGGGAGGACAGGGTACTCCACTGAAGCTTTCTTT	CASSPGRTGYSTEAFF
TRBD2	TRBV5-4	TRBJ2-1	once	TGTGCCAGCAGCTTGGCAAGCGGGGGGCTCTTCGATGAGCAGTTCTTC	CASSLASGGLFDEQFF
TRBD1	TRBV29-1	TRBJ2-4	-	TGCAGCGTGGCCACGACAGGGGGCGCGAACATTCAGTACTTC	CSVATTGGANIQYF
TRBD2	TRBV7-3	TRBJ2-5	-	TGTGCCAGCAGCTTAGCGGGCGGGAGGGCCGGGGAGACCCAGTACTTC	CASSLAGGRAGETQYF
TRBD2	TRBV5-6	TRBJ2-1	few	TGTGCCAGCAGCCCTTCAGCGGGGAACAATGAGCAGTTCTTC	CASSPSAGNNEQFF
TRBD1	TRBV6-1	TRBJ2-7	-	TGTGCCAGCAGTGACCCGCCGGACAGGGGAACCTACGAGCAGTACTTC	CASSDPPDRGTYEQYF
TRBD2	TRBV30	TRBJ2-1	-	TGTGCCTGGAGTAAGGGGACTAGCGGGAGGGATGAGCAGTTCTTC	CAWSKGTSGRDEQFF
TRBD2	TRBV7-2	TRBJ2-3	-	TGTGCCAGCAGCTTGAGTGTAGCGGGAGGCTCTCGCACAGATACGCAGTATTTT	CASSLSVAGGSRTDTQYF